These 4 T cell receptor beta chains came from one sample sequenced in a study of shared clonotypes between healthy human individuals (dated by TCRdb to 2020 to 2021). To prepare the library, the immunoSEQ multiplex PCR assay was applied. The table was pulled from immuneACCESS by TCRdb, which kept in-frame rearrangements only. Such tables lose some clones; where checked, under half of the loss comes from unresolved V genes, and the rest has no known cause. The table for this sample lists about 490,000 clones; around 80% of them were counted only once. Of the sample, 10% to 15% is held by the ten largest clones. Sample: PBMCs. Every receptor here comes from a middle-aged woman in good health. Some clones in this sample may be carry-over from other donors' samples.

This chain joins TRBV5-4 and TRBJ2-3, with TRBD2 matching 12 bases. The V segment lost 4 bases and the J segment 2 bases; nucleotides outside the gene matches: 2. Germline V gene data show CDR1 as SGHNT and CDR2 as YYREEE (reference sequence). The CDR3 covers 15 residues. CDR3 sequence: CASSGLAGPTDTQYF. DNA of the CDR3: TGTGCCAGCAGCGGACTAGCGGGGCCCACAGATACGCAGTATTTT.

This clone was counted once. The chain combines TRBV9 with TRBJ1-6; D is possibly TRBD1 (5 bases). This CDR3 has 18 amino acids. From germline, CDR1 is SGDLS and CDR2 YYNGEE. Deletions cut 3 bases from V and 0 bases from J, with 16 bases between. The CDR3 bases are TGTGCCAGCAGCGCAGACTTCGACAGCTTCTCCTATAATTCACCCCTCCACTTT. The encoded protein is CASSADFDSFSYNSPLHF.

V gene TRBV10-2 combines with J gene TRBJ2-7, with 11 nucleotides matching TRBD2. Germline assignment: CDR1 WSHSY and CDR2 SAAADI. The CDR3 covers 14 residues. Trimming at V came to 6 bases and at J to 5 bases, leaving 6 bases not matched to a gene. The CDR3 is CASRAGTSGNEQYF. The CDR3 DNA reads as TGCGCCAGCAGAGCCGGGACTAGCGGAAACGAGCAGTACTTC.

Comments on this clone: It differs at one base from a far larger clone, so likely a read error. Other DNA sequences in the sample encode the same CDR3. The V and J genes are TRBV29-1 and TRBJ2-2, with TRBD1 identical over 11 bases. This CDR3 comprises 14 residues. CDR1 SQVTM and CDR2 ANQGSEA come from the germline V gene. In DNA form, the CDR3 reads TGCAGCGTCGGGACAGGGGGGAACACCGGGGAGTTGTTTTTT. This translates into CSVGTGGNTGELFF.